The 21 T cell receptor beta chains listed next were all sequenced from one sample in a study of beta chain features in type 1 diabetes. Study-level findings and limits: All four CD4+ subsets from Type 1 diabetes patients carried moderately but significantly shorter TCRB CDR3s.

The authors reverse transcribed all of the isolated RNA, so sequencing captured expressed TCRB transcripts. Libraries were prepared by immunoSEQ multiplex PCR; TCRdb keeps only in-frame clonotypes and omits some of them. Here the sample spans about 700,000 clones, around an eighth being singletons. Their target antigens are unknown. Sequencing used naive CD4+ T cells from blood. Receptors were obtained from a man aged 18 to 29 with type 1 diabetes.

This clone was picked up a small number of times. The chain combines TRBV12-5 with TRBJ2-2, with D perhaps TRBD1 (5 bases). V was trimmed by 1 base and J by 0 bases, leaving 15 bases between them. The germline CDR1 and CDR2 sequences are LGHNT and FRNRAP. The CDR3 has 18 residues. The CDR3 bases are TGTGCTAGTGGTTTGGGGCTGAAAGGGGCAACGAACACCGGGGAGCTGTTTTTT. Protein: CASGLGLKGATNTGELFF.

The chain recombines TRBV28 with TRBJ2-1, with TRBD1 identical over 11 bases. With V trimmed by 6 bases and J by 2 bases, 9 bases remained unmatched. CDR1 and CDR2 from the germline V gene are MDHEN and SYDVKM. The CDR3 has 17 amino acids. The CDR3 is CASSYPPGQGAYNEQFF. For the CDR3, the DNA is TGTGCCAGCAGCTACCCCCCGGGACAGGGGGCCTACAATGAGCAGTTCTTC.

There are a few counts of this clone. V and J are TRBV5-6 and TRBJ1-1; 7 bases are a match to TRBD1. CDR3 length: 15 amino acids. The germline V gene encodes CDR1 SGHDT and CDR2 YYEEEE. V lost 1 base, J lost 1 base, and 4 bases stayed unmatched. CDR3 in amino acids: CASSLRGQPNTEAFF. CDR3 in DNA: TGTGCCAGCAGCTTGAGGGGACAGCCGAACACTGAAGCTTTCTTT.

The chain links TRBV5-1 to TRBJ2-1; 11 bases are shared with TRBD2. Germline V gene lookup returns CDR1 SGHRS and CDR2 YFSETQ. The CDR3 contains 15 residues. The J segment lost 4 bases and the V segment lost 4 bases, leaving 4 bases of the junction unmatched. CDR3 sequence (DNA): TGCGCCAGCAGCATGGGACTAGCGGAGTACAATGAGCAGTTCTTC. Its translation: CASSMGLAEYNEQFF.

This chain uses TRBV25-1 with TRBJ1-5; 10 nucleotides line up with TRBD1. Germline trimming cut 0 bases from V and 5 bases from J; bases unmatched to any gene: 10. CDR1 is MGHDK, CDR2 SYGVNS, per germline. This CDR3 region has 18 residues. CDR3 bases: TGTGCCAGCAGTGAATACCGGACGAGGACAGGGGGATATCAGCCCCAGCATTTT. Translating it yields CASSEYRTRTGGYQPQHF.

V and J are TRBV2 and TRBJ2-1, with 11 bases lining up with TRBD2. Germline CDR1 SNHLY, CDR2 FYNNEI. CDR3 length equals 14 residues. J gave up 7 bases and V 4 bases, and 3 bases lay outside the gene matches. The CDR3 loop reads CASSVLAGVNEQFF. The CDR3 DNA is TGTGCCAGCAGTGTACTAGCGGGGGTAAATGAGCAGTTCTTC.

As concerns this clone: Other nucleotide sequences in the sample specify the same CDR3. CDR3 in amino acids: CSASDGYGYTF. DNA of the CDR3: TGCAGTGCTAGCGACGGTTATGGCTACACCTTC. The V gene is TRBV20-1, the J gene TRBJ1-2; D is ambiguous. The CDR3 is 11 residues long. With 3 bases removed from V and 5 bases from J, the gap between germline ends came to 7 bases. Germline CDR1 DFQATT, CDR2 SNEGSKA (reference sequence).

This clone occurred a few times. This chain links TRBV5-1 with TRBJ2-7; unclear D gene. The germline V gene has CDR1 SGHRS and CDR2 YFSETQ. The CDR3 covers 14 residues. With 0 bases removed from V and 6 bases from J, the gap between germline ends came to 13 bases. The CDR3 is CASSLADGSVEQYF. The DNA of the CDR3 is TGCGCCAGCAGCTTGGCAGACGGCTCGGTCGAGCAGTACTTC. Looking up the rest from reference TRBV5-1 and TRBJ2-7 gives the full variable domain: KAGVTQTPRYLIKTRGQQVTLSCSPISGHRSVSWYQQTPGQGLQFLFEYFSETQRNKGNFPGRFSGRQFSNSRSEMNVSTLELGDSALYLCASSLADGSVEQYFGPGTRLTVT.

V usage is TRBV2 and J usage is TRBJ2-6; D is uncertain. This CDR3 region has 15 residues. V was pared by 1 base and J by 0 bases, with 4 bases between. Germline CDR1 SNHLY, CDR2 FYNNEI. The CDR3 coding sequence is TGTGCCAGCAGTGAAGACCGCTCTGGGGCCAACGTCCTGACTTTC. Its protein is CASSEDRSGANVLTF.

This clone was found a few times. The CDR3 protein is CASSGAADTQYF. DNA for the CDR3: TGTGCCAGCTCAGGGGCCGCAGATACGCAGTATTTT. The V and J genes are TRBV18 and TRBJ2-3; D is perhaps TRBD1 (5 bases). The germline V and J ends were trimmed by 5 bases and 4 bases, with 7 bases remaining between them. The CDR3 extends over 12 amino acids. Germline CDR1 and CDR2: KGHSH and LQKENI.

This clone appeared a few times. The chain combines TRBV5-6 with TRBJ2-7; 8 nucleotides agree with TRBD2. This CDR3 comprises 11 residues. The V gene's germline CDR1 is SGHDT and CDR2 YYEEEE. Trimming cost V 9 bases and J 6 bases; bases outside gene matches: 5. CDR3 sequence reads: CATGRASEQYF. CDR3 coding DNA: TGTGCCACCGGGAGGGCTAGCGAGCAGTACTTC.

The rearrangement joins TRBV2 to TRBJ1-2; D is unclear. V was clipped by 3 bases and J by 4 bases, with 9 bases between them. The germline V gene has CDR1 SNHLY and CDR2 FYNNEI. The CDR3 extends over 13 amino acids. The CDR3 nucleotides are TGTGCCAGCAGTGACTGGATTCTCTATGGCTACACCTTC. Translating gives CASSDWILYGYTF.

This clone was counted only a few times. The J gene is TRBJ1-4, the V gene TRBV30; D ambiguous. The CDR3 extends over 15 amino acids. Trimming took off 2 bases at V and 2 bases at J, with 12 bases between the two ends. Germline lookup yields CDR1 GTSNPN and CDR2 SVGIG (reference sequence). For the CDR3, the DNA is TGTGCCTGGAGTCAAAGAGGGAAGACTAATGAAAAACTGTTTTTT. This codes for CAWSQRGKTNEKLFF. Full variable domain (outside the CDR3, taken from reference TRBV30 and TRBJ1-4): SQTIHQWPATLVQPVGSPLSLECTVEGTSNPNLYWYRQAAGRGLQLLFYSVGIGQISSEVPQNLSASRPQDRQFILSSKKLLLSDSGFYLCAWSQRGKTNEKLFFGSGTQLSVL.

The chain uses TRBV28 and TRBJ1-1; D ambiguous. CDR3 length equals 13 residues. Per germline, CDR1 MDHEN and CDR2 SYDVKM. V was trimmed by 6 bases and J by 6 bases, leaving 14 bases between them. In nucleotides, the CDR3 is TGTGCCAGCAGGGCCCCCGGAAGGTCTGAAGCTTTCTTT. This encodes CASRAPGRSEAFF.

Here the CDR3 reads CASSLRAGEKDTQYF. For the CDR3, the DNA is TGTGCCAGCAGCTTAAGGGCGGGGGAGAAAGATACGCAGTATTTT. The chain combines TRBV7-2 with TRBJ2-3; 7 nucleotides align to TRBD2. In germline, CDR1 is SGHTA, CDR2 FQGNSA. This CDR3 region has 15 residues. The trim removed 2 bases at V and 5 bases at J, leaving 7 bases unmatched.

A few counts support this clone. The chain joins TRBV7-2 to TRBJ2-7; TRBD2 aligns across 9 bases. The CDR3 loop spans 14 amino acids. Losses at the gene ends were 3 bases for V and 5 bases for J; bases not matched to a gene: 5. Germline CDR1 is SGHTA and CDR2 is FQGNSA. The CDR3 sequence is CASSLGGRAHEQYF. The CDR3 DNA reads as TGTGCCAGCAGCTTGGGCGGGAGGGCCCACGAGCAGTACTTC. The full variable domain, completed using reference TRBV7-2 and TRBJ2-7, is GAGVSQSPSNKVTEKGKDVELRCDPISGHTALYWYRQSLGQGLEFLIYFQGNSAPDKSGLPSDRFSAERTGGSVSTLTIQRTQQEDSAVYLCASSLGGRAHEQYFGPGTRLTVT.

This CDR3 is CASSAHSGTHYEQYF. DNA for the CDR3: TGTGCCAGCAGCGCTCATAGCGGGACCCATTACGAGCAGTACTTC. V usage is TRBV9 and J usage is TRBJ2-7; 8 nucleotides match TRBD2. CDR1 and CDR2 from the germline V gene are SGDLS and YYNGEE. J gave up 4 bases and V 3 bases, and 9 bases lay outside the gene matches. There are 15 residues in the CDR3.

This clone was seen only a few times. J is TRBJ1-1 and V is TRBV30; 7 nucleotides agree with TRBD1. V was clipped by 0 bases and J by 5 bases; unmatched bases: 9. Germline V gene data show CDR1 as GTSNPN and CDR2 as SVGIG (reference sequence). There are 15 residues in the CDR3. DNA for the CDR3: TGTGCCTGGAGTGTCCGACAGGGAGTTGGGACTGAAGCTTTCTTT. Protein: CAWSVRQGVGTEAFF.

The chain is built from TRBV7-6 and TRBJ2-7; possibly TRBD1 for D (5 bases). Germline loops: CDR1 SGHVS, CDR2 FNYEAQ. The ends were cut back, 5 bases at V and 5 bases at J, with 19 bases in the middle. CDR3 length: 15 residues. CDR3 nucleotide sequence: TGTGCCAGCAGCCCCCGTTCCGACAGTCCCCACGAGCAGTACTTC. Protein: CASSPRSDSPHEQYF. Variable domain in full (rest from reference TRBV7-6 and TRBJ2-7): GAGVSQSPRYKVTKRGQDVALRCDPISGHVSLYWYRQALGQGPEFLTYFNYEAQQDKSGLPNDRFSAERPEGSISTLTIQRTEQRDSAMYRCASSPRSDSPHEQYFGPGTRLTVT.

This clone has only a few counts. The gene calls are TRBV7-2 and TRBJ1-5; TRBD1 agrees at 9 bases. CDR1 is SGHTA, CDR2 FQGNSA, per germline. The CDR3 runs to 14 residues. After removal of 7 bases from V and 5 bases from J, the junction contained 6 bases not matched to a gene. The CDR3 reads CASTKGQGDQPQHF. As DNA, the CDR3 is TGTGCCAGCACCAAGGGACAGGGAGATCAGCCCCAGCATTTT.

This clone was seen a few times. The chain employs TRBV2 and TRBJ2-7; D may match TRBD1 or TRBD2 (5 bases each). The CDR3 is made up of 16 amino acids. Germline V gene data show CDR1 as SNHLY and CDR2 as FYNNEI. V lost 4 bases, J lost 2 bases, and 18 bases lay in between. The CDR3 region is CASSVPWGWGTYEQYF. CDR3 DNA sequence: TGTGCCAGCAGTGTTCCGTGGGGATGGGGGACCTACGAGCAGTACTTC.